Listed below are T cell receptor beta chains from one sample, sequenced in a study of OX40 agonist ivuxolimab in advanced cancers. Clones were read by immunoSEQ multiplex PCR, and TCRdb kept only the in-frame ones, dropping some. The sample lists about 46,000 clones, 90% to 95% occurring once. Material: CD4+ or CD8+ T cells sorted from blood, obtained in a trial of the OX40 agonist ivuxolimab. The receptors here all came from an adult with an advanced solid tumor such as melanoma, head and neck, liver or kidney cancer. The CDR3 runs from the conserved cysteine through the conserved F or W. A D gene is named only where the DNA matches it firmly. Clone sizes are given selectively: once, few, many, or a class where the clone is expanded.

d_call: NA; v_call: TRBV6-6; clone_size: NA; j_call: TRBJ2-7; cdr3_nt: TGTGCCAGCAGTTACGGCGGAGGGGGCTACGAGCAGTACTTC; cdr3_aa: CASSYGGGGYEQYF
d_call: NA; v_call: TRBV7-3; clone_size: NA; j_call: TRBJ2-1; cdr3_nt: TGTGCCAGCAGCCTTAGTGAGGGGTGGAACAATGAGCAGTTCTTC; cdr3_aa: CASSLSEGWNNEQFF
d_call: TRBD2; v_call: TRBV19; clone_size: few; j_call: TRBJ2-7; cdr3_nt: TGTGCCAGTAGTACCTGGACTAGCGGGAGCCCCGAGCAGTACTTC; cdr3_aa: CASSTWTSGSPEQYF
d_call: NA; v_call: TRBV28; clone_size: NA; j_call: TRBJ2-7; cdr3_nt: TGTGCCAGCAGATACGGGGTGGGAGCCCACTACGAGCAGTACTTC; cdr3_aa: CASRYGVGAHYEQYF
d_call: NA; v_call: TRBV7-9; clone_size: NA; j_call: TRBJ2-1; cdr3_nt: TGTGCCAGCAGCTCCTCGGTGGGGCCTTACAATGAGCAGTTCTTC; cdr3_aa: CASSSSVGPYNEQFF
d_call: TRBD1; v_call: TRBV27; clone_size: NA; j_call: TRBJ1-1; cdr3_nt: TGTGCCAGCAGTTTAGGGACAGGCTACACTGAAGCTTTCTTT; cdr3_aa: CASSLGTGYTEAFF
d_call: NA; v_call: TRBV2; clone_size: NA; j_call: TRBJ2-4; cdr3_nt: TGTGCCAGCAGTGGGACCGAAAACATTCAGTACTTC; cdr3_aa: CASSGTENIQYF
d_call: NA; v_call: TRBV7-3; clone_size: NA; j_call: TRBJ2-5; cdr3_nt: TGTGCCAGCAGCCGGCTGGGGGGGCTCCAAGAGACCCAGTACTTC; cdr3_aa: CASSRLGGLQETQYF
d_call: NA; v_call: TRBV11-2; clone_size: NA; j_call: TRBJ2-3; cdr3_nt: TGTGCCAGCAGCTTAAGGGGAAGCCACACAGATACGCAGTATTTT; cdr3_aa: CASSLRGSHTDTQYF
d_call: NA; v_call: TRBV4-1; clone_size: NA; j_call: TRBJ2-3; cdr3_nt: TGCGCCAGCAGCCAAGAACCCGGGCGGGCAGATACGCAGTATTTT; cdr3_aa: CASSQEPGRADTQYF
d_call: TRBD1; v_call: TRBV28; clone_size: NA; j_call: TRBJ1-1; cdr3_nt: TGTGCCAGCAAGGAACAGGGGGAAACTGAAGCTTTCTTT; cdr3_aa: CASKEQGETEAFF
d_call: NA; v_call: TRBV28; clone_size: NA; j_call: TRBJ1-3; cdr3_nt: TGTGCCAGCAGTTCTACCATACTGAGCTCTGGAAACACCATATATTTT; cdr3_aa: CASSSTILSSGNTIYF
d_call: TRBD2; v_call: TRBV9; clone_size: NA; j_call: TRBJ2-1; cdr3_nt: TGTGCCAGCAGCGGAGTCCGGCGGGAGGGTTCAAATGAGCAGTTCTTC; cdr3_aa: CASSGVRREGSNEQFF
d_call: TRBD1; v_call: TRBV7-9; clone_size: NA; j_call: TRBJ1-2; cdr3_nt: TGTGCCAGCAGCTCGTGGGGGACAGCCTCTAAAGGTGGCTACACCTTC; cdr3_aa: CASSSWGTASKGGYTF
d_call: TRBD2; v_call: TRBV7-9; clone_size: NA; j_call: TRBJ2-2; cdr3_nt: TGTGCCACCCTCCCTCGACTAGCGGGAGGAACCGGGGAGCTGTTTTTT; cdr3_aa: CATLPRLAGGTGELFF
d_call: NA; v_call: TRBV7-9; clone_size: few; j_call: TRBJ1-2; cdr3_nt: TGTGCCAGCAGCTTAGCCCCCTATGGCTACACCTTC; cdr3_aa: CASSLAPYGYTF
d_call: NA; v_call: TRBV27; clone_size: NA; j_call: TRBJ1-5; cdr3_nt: TGTGCCAGCAGTTTAGTGGCCCGGGTCGGACAGCCCCAGCATTTT; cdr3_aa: CASSLVARVGQPQHF
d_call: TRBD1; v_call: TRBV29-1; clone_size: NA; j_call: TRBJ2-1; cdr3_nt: TGCAGCGCTGTCGGGACAGGTAGCTCCTACAATGAGCAGTTCTTC; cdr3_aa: CSAVGTGSSYNEQFF
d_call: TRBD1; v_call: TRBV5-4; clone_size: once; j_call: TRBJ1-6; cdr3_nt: TGTGCCAGCAACGGACAGGGGGCTAATTCACCCCTCCACTTT; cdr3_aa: CASNGQGANSPLHF
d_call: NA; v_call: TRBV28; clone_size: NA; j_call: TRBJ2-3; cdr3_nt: TGTGCCAGCCATTTAGGGGCGGGACACACAGATACGCAGTATTTT; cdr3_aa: CASHLGAGHTDTQYF
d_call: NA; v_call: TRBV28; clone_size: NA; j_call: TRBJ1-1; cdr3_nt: TGTGCCAGCAGTTACGGGTGGAACACTGAAGCTTTCTTT; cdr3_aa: CASSYGWNTEAFF
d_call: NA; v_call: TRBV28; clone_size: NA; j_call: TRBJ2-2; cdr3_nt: TGTGCCAGCAGCTATTTTGGGGGCCCGAACACCGGGGAGCTGTTTTTT; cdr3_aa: CASSYFGGPNTGELFF
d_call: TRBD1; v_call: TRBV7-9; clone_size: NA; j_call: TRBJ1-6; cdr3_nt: TGTGCCAGCAGCTCAGGACAGGGGCAGGGATCACCCCTCCACTTT; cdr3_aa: CASSSGQGQGSPLHF
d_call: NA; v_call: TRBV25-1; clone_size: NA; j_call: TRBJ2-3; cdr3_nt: TGTGCCAGCATCGCGACGGCTGGGGTTGGCACAGATACGCAGTATTTT; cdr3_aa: CASIATAGVGTDTQYF
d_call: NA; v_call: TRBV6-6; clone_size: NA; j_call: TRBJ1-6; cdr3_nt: TGTGCCAGCAGTTACCAAACAGCCTATAATTCACCCCTCCACTTT; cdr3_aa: CASSYQTAYNSPLHF
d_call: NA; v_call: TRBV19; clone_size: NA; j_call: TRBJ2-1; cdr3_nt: TGTGCCAGTAGAGGAGGTGGGAGTAATGAGCAGTTCTTC; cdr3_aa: CASRGGGSNEQFF
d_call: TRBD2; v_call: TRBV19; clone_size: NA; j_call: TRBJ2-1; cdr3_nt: TGTGCCAGTAGTTTAGCGGGAGTCTCCTACAATGAGCAGTTCTTC; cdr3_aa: CASSLAGVSYNEQFF
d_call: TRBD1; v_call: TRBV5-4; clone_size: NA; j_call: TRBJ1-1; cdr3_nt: TGTGCCAGCAGCTTGTCGGGGACAGGGGCCACCACGGACACTGAAGCTTTCTTT; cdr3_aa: CASSLSGTGATTDTEAFF
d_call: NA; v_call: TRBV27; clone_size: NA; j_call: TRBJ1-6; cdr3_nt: TGTGCCAGCACGTTGGGAGGGGCCAGTTCACCCCTCCACTTT; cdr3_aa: CASTLGGASSPLHF
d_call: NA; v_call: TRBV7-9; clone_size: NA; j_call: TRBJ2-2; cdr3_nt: TGTGCCAGCAGCTCAACAGTGAACACCGGGGAGCTGTTTTTT; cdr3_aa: CASSSTVNTGELFF
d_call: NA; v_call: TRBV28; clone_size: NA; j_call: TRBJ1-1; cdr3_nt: TGTGCCAGCAGTCCCTTCGGATTGAACACTGAAGCTTTCTTT; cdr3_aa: CASSPFGLNTEAFF
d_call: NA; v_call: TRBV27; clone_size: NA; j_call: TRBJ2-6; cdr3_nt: TGTGCCAGCAGTTTAATAGGGGGGGCCGGGGCCAACGTCCTGACTTTC; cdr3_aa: CASSLIGGAGANVLTF
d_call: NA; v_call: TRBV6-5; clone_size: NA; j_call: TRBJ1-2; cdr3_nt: TGTGCCAGCAGTCCAGGGGCGAACTATGGCTACACCTTC; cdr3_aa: CASSPGANYGYTF
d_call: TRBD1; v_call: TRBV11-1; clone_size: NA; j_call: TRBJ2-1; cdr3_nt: TGTGCCACCGGGACAGCCTACAATGAGCAGTTCTTC; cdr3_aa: CATGTAYNEQFF
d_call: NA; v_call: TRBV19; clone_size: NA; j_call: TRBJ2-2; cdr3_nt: TGTGCCAGTAGTATAGACGGGACTGGGAACACCGGGGAGCTGTTTTTT; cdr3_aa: CASSIDGTGNTGELFF
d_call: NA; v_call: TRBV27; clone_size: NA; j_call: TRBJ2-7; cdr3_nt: TGTGCCAGCAGTTTACTTATGGGTGCCTCCTACGAGCAGTACTTC; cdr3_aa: CASSLLMGASYEQYF
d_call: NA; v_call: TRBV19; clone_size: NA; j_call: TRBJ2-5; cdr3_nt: TGTGCCAGTAGTATTGGGGCGGCATACCAAGAGACCCAGTACTTC; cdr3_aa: CASSIGAAYQETQYF
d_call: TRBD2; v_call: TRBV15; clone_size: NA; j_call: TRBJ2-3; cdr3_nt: TGTGCCACCAGCAGCGTCGGGGGGGTAGATACGCAGTATTTT; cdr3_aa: CATSSVGGVDTQYF
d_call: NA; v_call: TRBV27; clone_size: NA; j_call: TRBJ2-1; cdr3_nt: TGTGCCAGCAGTTTACGGGGTGGATCTGAGCAGTTCTTC; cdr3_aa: CASSLRGGSEQFF
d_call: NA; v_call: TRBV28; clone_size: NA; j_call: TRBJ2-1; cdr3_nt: TGTGCCAGCAGTTTGGGCTCCTACAATGAGCAGTTCTTC; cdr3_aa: CASSLGSYNEQFF
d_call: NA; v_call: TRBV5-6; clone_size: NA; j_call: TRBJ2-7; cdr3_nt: TGTGCCAGCAGCTTGTTGGGAGAGCAGTACTTC; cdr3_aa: CASSLLGEQYF
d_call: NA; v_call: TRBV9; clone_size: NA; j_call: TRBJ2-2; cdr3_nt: TGTGCCAGCAGCGTAGGGCAGGGCTGGACCGGGGAGCTGTTTTTT; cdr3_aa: CASSVGQGWTGELFF
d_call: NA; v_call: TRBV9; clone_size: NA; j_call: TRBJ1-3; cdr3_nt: TGTGCCAGCAGCCCGATAGGGGTGACGGGGAACACCATATATTTT; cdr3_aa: CASSPIGVTGNTIYF
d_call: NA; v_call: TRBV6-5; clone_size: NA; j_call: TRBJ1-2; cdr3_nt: TGTGCCAGCAGTTACTCGGAAGGGGTAGATGGCTACACCTTC; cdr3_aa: CASSYSEGVDGYTF
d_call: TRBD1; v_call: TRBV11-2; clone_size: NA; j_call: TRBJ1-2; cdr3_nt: TGTGCCAGCAGCCCTGGACAGGGGGACTATGGCTACACCTTC; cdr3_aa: CASSPGQGDYGYTF
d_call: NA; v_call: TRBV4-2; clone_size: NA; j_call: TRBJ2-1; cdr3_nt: TGTGCCAGCAGCCAGGGCGGGTTTAACAATGAGCAGTTCTTC; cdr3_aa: CASSQGGFNNEQFF
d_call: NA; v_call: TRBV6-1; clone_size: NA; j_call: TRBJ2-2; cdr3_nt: TGTGCCAGCAGTACAGGGTATTCGGACACCGGGGAGCTGTTTTTT; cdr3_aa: CASSTGYSDTGELFF
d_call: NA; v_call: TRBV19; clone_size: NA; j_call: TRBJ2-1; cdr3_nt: TGTGCCAGTAGTATAGCCGGAGGGACCTACAATGAGCAGTTCTTC; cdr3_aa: CASSIAGGTYNEQFF
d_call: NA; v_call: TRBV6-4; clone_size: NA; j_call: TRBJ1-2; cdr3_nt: TGTGCCAGCAGTGATATATCCGGAGGGCCTCTGGGAGGCTACACCTTC; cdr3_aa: CASSDISGGPLGGYTF
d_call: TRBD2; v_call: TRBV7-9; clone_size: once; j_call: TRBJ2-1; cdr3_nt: TGTGCCAGCAGCTCGCCGGGACTAGCGGGGGAGCAGTTCTTC; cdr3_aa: CASSSPGLAGEQFF